This T cell receptor beta chain was captured in a study of technical replicates of blood from a handful of donors. Method: immunoSEQ multiplex PCR; TCRdb's copy keeps in-frame clones and lacks some. The sample records 85,000 to 100,000 clones, 90% to 96% being singletons. Germline-derived CDR1 and CDR2 are SGHKS and YYEKEE (reference sequence). The CDR3 loop spans 16 amino acids. V lost 0 bases, J lost 7 bases, and 4 bases stayed unmatched. The gene calls are TRBV5-5 and TRBJ2-2; 12 nucleotides agree with TRBD1. The sample taken for sequencing was T cells isolated from PBMCs. This clonotype originated in a human donor in good health. The CDR3 DNA reads TGTGCCAGCAGCTTGGAGCGGGACAGGGGGCTCGGGGAGCTGTTTTTT. This encodes CASSLERDRGLGELFF.